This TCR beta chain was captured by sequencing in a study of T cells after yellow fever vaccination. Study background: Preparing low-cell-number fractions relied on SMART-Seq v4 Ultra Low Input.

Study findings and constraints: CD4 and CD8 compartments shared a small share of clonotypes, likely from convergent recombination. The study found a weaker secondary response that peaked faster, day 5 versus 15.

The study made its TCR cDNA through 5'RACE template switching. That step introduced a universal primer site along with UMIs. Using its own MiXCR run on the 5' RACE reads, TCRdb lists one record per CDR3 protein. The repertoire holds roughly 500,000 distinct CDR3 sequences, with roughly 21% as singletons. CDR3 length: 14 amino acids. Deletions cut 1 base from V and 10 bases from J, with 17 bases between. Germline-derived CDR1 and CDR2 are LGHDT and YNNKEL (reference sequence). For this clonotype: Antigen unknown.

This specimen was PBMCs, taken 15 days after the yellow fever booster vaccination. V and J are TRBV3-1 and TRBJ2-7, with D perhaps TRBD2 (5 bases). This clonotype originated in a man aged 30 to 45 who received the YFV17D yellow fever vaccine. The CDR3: CASSQALVQGSQYF. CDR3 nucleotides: TGTGCCAGCAGCCAAGCGCTCGTGCAAGGGAGCCAGTACTTC.